This T cell receptor beta chain was sequenced during a study of shared clonotypes between healthy human individuals. Study findings and constraints: Clonotypes shared by all four sorted-subset donors had higher generation probabilities than non-shared clonotypes. Clonotype sharing across donors was expected to vary with sequencing depth.

Sequencing used immunoSEQ multiplex PCR; TCRdb keeps in-frame clones, though not all of them. Altogether about a million clones are present, more than 65% being singletons, with the ten largest covering approximately 1.5%. Germline CDR1 and CDR2: MNHNS and SASEGT. Trimming at V came to 2 bases and at J to 10 bases, leaving 9 bases not matched to a gene. The CDR3 spans 14 residues. Regarding this clone: The antigen is not known.

The source of this sequence is a man aged 18 to 30 in good health. The rearrangement uses TRBV6-1 and TRBJ1-2, with TRBD1 identical over 8 bases. Sequencing was carried out using memory CD4+ T cells sorted from blood. Subset specified: CD45RA-negative fraction. The CDR3 DNA is TGTGCCAGCAGTGAACTGGGACAGGCTGCCCCCTACACCTTC. It is translated as CASSELGQAAPYTF.